These 14 T cell receptor beta chains were sequenced from one sample in a study of untreated major depressive disorder. TCRdb's copy holds only in-frame clones and misses some; the assay was immunoSEQ multiplex PCR. The repertoire consists of about 21,000 clones, with roughly 89% occurring once and the leading ten covering approximately 0.43%. Sequenced sample: CD4+ T cells from PBMCs. These receptors were taken from a woman in her 40s in good health.

This chain uses TRBV27 with TRBJ1-2; D is uncertain. V was trimmed by 2 bases and J by 7 bases, leaving 14 bases between them. The CDR3 consists of 14 residues. Germline CDR1 reads MNHEY; CDR2 reads SMNVEV (reference sequence). This CDR3 is CASSLGPGSGGYTF. The CDR3 bases are TGTGCCAGCAGTTTAGGGCCCGGGTCCGGTGGCTACACCTTC.

The chain is built from TRBV10-3 and TRBJ1-2, with 12 nucleotides matching TRBD1. V lost 4 bases and J lost 8; bases outside the gene matches: 5. Germline CDR1 ENHRY, CDR2 SYGVKD. The CDR3 length is 14 residues. CDR3 DNA sequence: TGTGCCATCAGTGGGGGACAGGGGGCAGAAGGCTACACCTTC. Translating it yields CAISGGQGAEGYTF.

This chain connects TRBV7-9 to TRBJ2-5; TRBD1 might be the D (7 bases). Germline V gives CDR1 SEHNR, CDR2 FQNEAQ (reference sequence). The germline V and J ends were trimmed by 1 base and 4 bases, with 16 bases remaining between them. This CDR3 region has 16 residues. The CDR3 protein is CASSLGAQGGGETQYF. Here the CDR3 DNA reads TGTGCCAGCAGCTTAGGTGCGCAGGGGGGAGGAGAGACCCAGTACTTC.

The chain joins TRBV18 to TRBJ2-2, with 9 bases aligning to TRBD1. Unmatched junction bases numbered 15, after V lost 3 bases and J lost 7 bases. The germline V gene encodes CDR1 KGHSH and CDR2 LQKENI. The CDR3 is 18 residues long. DNA of the CDR3: TGTGCCAGCTCACCCCAGGCAACCCGGGACAGGGTCGGCGGGGAGCTGTTTTTT. This translates into CASSPQATRDRVGGELFF.

The rearrangement joins TRBV5-1 to TRBJ1-5; D might be TRBD1 (5 bases). Trimming left V 7 bases short and J 5 bases short, with 16 bases between. The CDR3 sequence is 14 residues long. The V gene's germline CDR1 is SGHRS and CDR2 YFSETQ. The CDR3 DNA is TGCGCCAGCCGACCAAACGTAGGGGATCAGCCCCAGCATTTT. It translates to CASRPNVGDQPQHF.

The chain combines TRBV27 with TRBJ1-1; TRBD1 matches 10 bases. Germline CDR1 reads MNHEY; CDR2 reads SMNVEV (reference sequence). V lost 4 bases, J lost 5 bases, and 7 bases stayed unmatched. CDR3 length: 15 residues. This CDR3 reads CASSSPGQGITEAFF. In nucleotides, the CDR3 is TGTGCCAGCAGTTCGCCGGGACAGGGGATTACTGAAGCTTTCTTT.

V and J are TRBV30 and TRBJ1-3; 7 bases are a match to TRBD1. Unmatched junction bases numbered 7, after V lost 5 bases and J lost 0 bases. Germline V lookup: CDR1 GTSNPN, CDR2 SVGIG (reference sequence). The CDR3 sequence is 15 residues long. The CDR3 loop is CAWARQGPSGNTIYF. CDR3 DNA: TGTGCCTGGGCTAGACAGGGACCCTCTGGAAACACCATATATTTT.

This clone was seen once. The V gene is TRBV27, the J gene TRBJ2-2; 10 nucleotides match TRBD1. Germline V gene lookup returns CDR1 MNHEY and CDR2 SMNVEV (reference sequence). V lost 7 bases to trimming and J lost 6 bases; unmatched junction nucleotides: 8. This CDR3 spans 15 amino acids. CDR3 sequence (DNA): TGTGCCAGCACCCGGGGGACAGGGGTGGCCGGGGAGCTGTTTTTT. Translating gives CASTRGTGVAGELFF.

The CDR3 DNA is TGTGCCTGGAGTCGGGACAGGTCCGATCAGCCCCAGCATTTT. Protein product: CAWSRDRSDQPQHF. This chain uses TRBV30 with TRBJ1-5; 8 bases agree with TRBD1. CDR1 is GTSNPN and CDR2 is SVGIG in the germline V gene (reference sequence). The J segment lost 5 bases and the V segment lost 2 bases, leaving 5 bases of the junction unmatched. This CDR3 contains 14 residues. Filled out from reference TRBV30 and TRBJ1-5, the complete variable domain reads SQTIHQWPATLVQPVGSPLSLECTVEGTSNPNLYWYRQAAGRGLQLLFYSVGIGQISSEVPQNLSASRPQDRQFILSSKKLLLSDSGFYLCAWSRDRSDQPQHFGDGTRLSIL.

V usage is TRBV5-6 and J usage is TRBJ1-3; D is ambiguous. Germline CDR1 reads SGHDT; CDR2 reads YYEEEE. V lost 1 base and J lost 0, with 8 bases in between. This CDR3 has 15 residues. The CDR3 sequence: CASSLPGSSGNTIYF. CDR3 bases: TGTGCCAGCAGCTTGCCGGGGAGCTCTGGAAACACCATATATTTT.

The V gene is TRBV11-2, the J gene TRBJ2-3; 9 nucleotides match TRBD1. From germline, CDR1 is SGHAT and CDR2 FQNNGV. With V trimmed by 5 bases and J by 7 bases, 7 bases remained unmatched. The CDR3 length is 14 residues. The CDR3 DNA follows: TGTGCCAGCAGCCCATTACAGGGGGCTTATACGCAGTATTTT. Translated, it gives CASSPLQGAYTQYF.

The V and J genes are TRBV4-1 and TRBJ1-2; tentative D call: TRBD1 (6 bases). Trimming pared 3 bases from V and 8 bases from J, leaving 37 bases between. The V gene's germline CDR1 is MGHRA and CDR2 YSYEKL. CDR3 length: 21 amino acids. The CDR3 nucleotides are TGCGCCAGCAGCCACCCCTCCGGACAGTCGAGGGAAACCTTTATGTCTGAAGGCTACACCTTC. Encoded protein: CASSHPSGQSRETFMSEGYTF.

There are a few counts of this clone. This rearrangement joins TRBV30 to TRBJ2-3, with a possible D match to TRBD1 (5 bases). The V gene lost 4 bases and the J gene lost 0 bases, with 14 bases spanning the gap. Germline CDR1 GTSNPN, CDR2 SVGIG (reference sequence). The CDR3 runs 15 residues. CDR3 sequence reads: CAWTNRLPSTDTQYF. Written as DNA, the CDR3 is TGTGCCTGGACAAACAGGTTACCTAGCACAGATACGCAGTATTTT. The variable domain in full, with the rest retrieved from reference TRBV30 and TRBJ2-3, is SQTIHQWPATLVQPVGSPLSLECTVEGTSNPNLYWYRQAAGRGLQLLFYSVGIGQISSEVPQNLSASRPQDRQFILSSKKLLLSDSGFYLCAWTNRLPSTDTQYFGPGTRLTVL.

The chain employs TRBV11-2 and TRBJ2-1; 10 positions match TRBD2. With V trimmed by 3 bases and J by 6 bases, 11 bases remained unmatched. The CDR3 totals 17 residues. Germline V gives CDR1 SGHAT, CDR2 FQNNGV. Here the CDR3 reads CASSFNPLAGEGNEQFF. The CDR3 DNA sequence: TGTGCCAGCAGCTTCAATCCCCTAGCGGGAGAGGGCAATGAGCAGTTCTTC. The full variable domain, in which reference TRBV11-2 and TRBJ2-1 provide the parts outside the CDR3, is EAGVAQSPRYKIIEKRQSVAFWCNPISGHATLYWYQQILGQGPKLLIQFQNNGVVDDSQLPKDRFSAERLKGVDSTLKIQPAKLEDSAVYLCASSFNPLAGEGNEQFFGPGTRLTVL.